This T cell receptor beta chain appears in the sequencing data of a study of PD-1 blockade in classical Hodgkin lymphoma. Study context: Once every 2 weeks, patients received intravenous nivolumab at 3 mg/kg. General study results and limits: Complete responders entered with baseline diversity on par with newly diagnosed patients, the results showed. A reduction in baseline TCR diversity was reportedly seen in newly diagnosed patients relative to healthy donors.

This CDR3 comprises 15 residues. Germline CDR1 SGHTA, CDR2 FQGNSA. Trimming removed 5 bases from V and 6 bases from J, with 19 bases in between. Each and every patient relapsed after autologous stem cell transplantation, and patients got differing brentuximab vedotin exposure. CD8+ T cell isolation from thawed PBMCs was performed by magnetic negative selection. The study recorded best responses of complete response, partial response or progressive disease. With respect to this clone: Its target is not known.

The data were produced by immunoSEQ multiplex PCR, yet TCRdb's version contains in-frame clones alone and is incomplete. Found here are 2,800 or so clones, approximately 78% of them singletons; the top ten hold roughly 11%. The sequencing here drew on CD8+ T cells from blood, taken at baseline. The J gene is TRBJ1-1, the V gene TRBV7-2, with D maybe TRBD1 (6 bases). The sequence was obtained from a human donor with classical Hodgkin lymphoma. CDR3 protein: CASSLRSQGRAEAFF. The DNA of the CDR3 is TGTGCCAGCAGCCTGCGCTCACAGGGAAGGGCTGAAGCTTTCTTT. Full variable domain (outside the CDR3, taken from reference TRBV7-2 and TRBJ1-1): GAGVSQSPSNKVTEKGKDVELRCDPISGHTALYWYRQSLGQGLEFLIYFQGNSAPDKSGLPSDRFSAERTGGSVSTLTIQRTQQEDSAVYLCASSLRSQGRAEAFFGQGTRLTVV.